Listed below are T cell receptor beta chains from one sample, sequenced in a study of T cell responses to AZD1222 COVID-19 vaccine. The table came from immunoSEQ multiplex PCR; TCRdb's copy has only in-frame clones and leaves some out. The data contain 150,000 to 200,000 clones, around 94% of them singletons. Sequenced material: peripheral blood, taken 28 days after the second AZD1222 dose. Receptor source: an adult who received the AZD1222 COVID-19 vaccine. Each CDR3 is given with its conserved first and last residue. The D gene is left open where the match is weak. Clone size appears in some rows only: once, few, many, or a class for an expanded clone.

NA	NA	TRBV25-1	TRBJ2-3	TGTGCCAGCAGTGAACTTAGACGGGGGACAGATACGCAGTATTTT	CASSELRRGTDTQYF
NA	NA	TRBV20-1	TRBJ2-2	TGCAGTGCTAGTAAGACAGACTACTGGAACACCGGGGAGCTGTTTTTT	CSASKTDYWNTGELFF
NA	NA	TRBV27	TRBJ1-2	TGTGCCAGCAGTTTGACGTCGGGGTCTAGTAGCTACACCTTC	CASSLTSGSSSYTF
NA	NA	TRBV19	TRBJ1-2	TGTGCCAGTAGTATAGAACGAGGTCGGAACTATGGCTACACCTTC	CASSIERGRNYGYTF
NA	TRBD1	TRBV19	TRBJ2-1	TGTGCCAGTAGTATTTTTCGACAGGGTCCCTACAATGAGCAGTTCTTC	CASSIFRQGPYNEQFF
NA	TRBD2	TRBV7-6	TRBJ2-3	TGTGCCAGCAGCCCGACTAGCGGGAGCGGCACAGATACGCAGTATTTT	CASSPTSGSGTDTQYF
NA	NA	TRBV11-2	TRBJ1-1	TGTGCCAGCAGCTTAGTTCGGGGGGCCAGGGAGAACACTGAAGCTTTCTTT	CASSLVRGARENTEAFF
NA	NA	TRBV19	TRBJ1-4	TGTGCCAGTAGTATAGGATGGGACCATAATGAAAAACTGTTTTTT	CASSIGWDHNEKLFF
NA	TRBD2	TRBV30	TRBJ2-7	TGTGCCTGGAGTGCAGCTAGCGGGCGAACCTACGAGCAGTACTTC	CAWSAASGRTYEQYF
NA	NA	TRBV10-3	TRBJ2-5	TGTGCCATCAGTGAAACGGGACCTGAGACCCAGTACTTC	CAISETGPETQYF
NA	NA	TRBV6-5	TRBJ1-5	TGTGCCAGCAACCGCGACAGGCTTAAGTTTCAGCCCCAGCATTTT	CASNRDRLKFQPQHF
NA	NA	TRBV10-3	TRBJ2-2	TGTGCCATCAGTTCAGGGTCGAGGACCGGGGAGCTGTTTTTT	CAISSGSRTGELFF
NA	TRBD1	TRBV7-2	TRBJ2-5	TGTGCCAGCAGATGGACAGGGTTGGAGACCCAGTACTTC	CASRWTGLETQYF
NA	TRBD1	TRBV11-2	TRBJ2-7	TGTGCCAGCAGGCCCGGACCGGGACAGGGGATGTCCTACGAGCAGTACTTC	CASRPGPGQGMSYEQYF
NA	NA	TRBV9	TRBJ1-5	TGTGCCAGCAGCGTAGGAGGGAGTAGCAATCAGCCCCAGCATTTT	CASSVGGSSNQPQHF
NA	TRBD1	TRBV9	TRBJ2-2	TGTGCCAGCAGCCGGACAGGGGGGGCCGGGGAGCTGTTTTTT	CASSRTGGAGELFF
once	NA	TRBV28	TRBJ2-3	TGTGCCAGCACTACATCGACAGATACGCAGTATTTT	CASTTSTDTQYF
NA	TRBD1	TRBV19	TRBJ1-5	TGTGCCAGTAGTAAGGCAGGGGGTCAGCCCCAGCATTTT	CASSKAGGQPQHF
once	NA	TRBV18	TRBJ2-2	TGTGCCAGCTCACCACTTAGTCGGGGTTCCAACACCGGGGAGCTGTTTTTT	CASSPLSRGSNTGELFF
NA	TRBD1	TRBV5-1	TRBJ1-1	TGCGCCAGCAGGTTGGGACAGATGAACACTGAAGCTTTCTTT	CASRLGQMNTEAFF
NA	NA	TRBV9	TRBJ2-2	TGTGCCAGCAGCCCTATCCCCACTAGCTACACCGGGGAGCTGTTTTTT	CASSPIPTSYTGELFF
NA	NA	TRBV4-1	TRBJ1-1	TGCGCCAGCAGCCAACTGGGGAGCACTGAAGCTTTCTTT	CASSQLGSTEAFF
NA	TRBD1	TRBV9	TRBJ1-5	TGTGCCAGCAGCTTTGGACAGGACCTCGGTCAGCCCCAGCATTTT	CASSFGQDLGQPQHF
NA	TRBD2	TRBV24-1	TRBJ2-1	TGTGCCACCAGTGATTTGGGAACTAGCGGGAGTAGCGATGAGCAGTTCTTC	CATSDLGTSGSSDEQFF
NA	NA	TRBV5-1	TRBJ2-7	TGCGCCAGCAACCCCGGGAGCGGCTACGAGCAGTACTTC	CASNPGSGYEQYF
NA	TRBD2	TRBV6-1	TRBJ2-3	TGTGCCAGCAGTGAATATGGGACTAGCGGGAGTGTAGCGGATACGCAGTATTTT	CASSEYGTSGSVADTQYF
NA	TRBD1	TRBV2	TRBJ1-1	TGTGCCAGCAGTGGACAGGGCGGCATGAACACTGAAGCTTTCTTT	CASSGQGGMNTEAFF
NA	NA	TRBV7-9	TRBJ2-7	TGTGCCAGCAGCTTCGGACAGTCCTACGAGCAGTACTTC	CASSFGQSYEQYF
once	NA	TRBV29-1	TRBJ1-1	TGCAGCGTTACGACAGCGAGGAACACTGAAGCTTTCTTT	CSVTTARNTEAFF
NA	NA	TRBV7-9	TRBJ2-1	TGTGCCAGCAGCTTTGGGGGAGGTGGCTACAATGAGCAGTTCTTC	CASSFGGGGYNEQFF
NA	NA	TRBV2	TRBJ1-2	TGTGCCAGCAGTGAAATGATTTCTTGGGCGAGGGGTGCTAACTATGGCTACACCTTC	CASSEMISWARGANYGYTF
NA	NA	TRBV6-5	TRBJ1-1	TGTGCCAGCAGGAGCTGGGCAGGGGAAGGCACTGAAGCTTTCTTT	CASRSWAGEGTEAFF
NA	NA	TRBV6-6	TRBJ1-5	TGTGCCAGCAGTTACTGGTCACCCCAGCATTTT	CASSYWSPQHF
NA	NA	TRBV5-6	TRBJ2-6	TGTGCCAGCAGCAACCAAGTGGCGGGGCCACGCTCTGGGGCCAACGTCCTGACTTTC	CASSNQVAGPRSGANVLTF
NA	NA	TRBV28	TRBJ1-5	TGTGCCAGCAGTCTTGGACAGCAAAATCAGCCCCAGCATTTT	CASSLGQQNQPQHF
NA	NA	TRBV28	TRBJ2-3	TGTGCCAGCAATGAAAGGGCAGATACGCAGTATTTT	CASNERADTQYF
NA	NA	TRBV5-4	TRBJ1-1	TGTGCCAGCACAAGGGGTGGAGGGCCTGGGGACACTGAAGCTTTCTTT	CASTRGGGPGDTEAFF
NA	NA	TRBV19	TRBJ2-5	TGTGCCAGTAGTATAGAATTTGGGGGAGGTTGGACCCAGTACTTC	CASSIEFGGGWTQYF
NA	NA	TRBV6-1	TRBJ2-4	TGTGCCAGCAGTGAATTAGTGAGAGACATTCAGTACTTC	CASSELVRDIQYF
NA	TRBD1	TRBV27	TRBJ2-7	TGTGCCAGCAGTCCGACCGGGACAGCATACGAGCAGTACTTC	CASSPTGTAYEQYF
NA	TRBD1	TRBV6-1	TRBJ1-5	TGTGCCAGCAGTGGTTATTCAGGGGGCTTCAATCAGCCCCAGCATTTT	CASSGYSGGFNQPQHF
NA	NA	TRBV5-1	TRBJ1-2	TGCGCCAGCAGCTCGGACGGGCGCAACTATGGCTACACCTTC	CASSSDGRNYGYTF
once	NA	TRBV5-4	TRBJ1-6	TGTGCCAGCAGCTTGGAACAAAATAATTCACCCCTCCACTTT	CASSLEQNNSPLHF
NA	TRBD2	TRBV27	TRBJ2-1	TGTGCCAGCAGTTTAATACTAGCGAACAATGAGCAGTTCTTC	CASSLILANNEQFF
NA	TRBD2	TRBV7-9	TRBJ2-7	TGTGCCAGCAGCTTAGACTTAGCGGGCTACGAGCAGTACTTC	CASSLDLAGYEQYF
NA	TRBD2	TRBV5-4	TRBJ2-3	TGTGCCAGCAGCTTGGGGGGAAGCGGGAGGGCCATCCTAAATACGCAGTATTTT	CASSLGGSGRAILNTQYF
NA	NA	TRBV24-1	TRBJ1-5	TGTGCCACCAGTGACCCGACACGCTTGGATCAGCCCCAGCATTTT	CATSDPTRLDQPQHF
NA	TRBD2	TRBV27	TRBJ2-1	TGTGCCAGCAGAACAACGACCGGGACTAGCCTCGACAATGAGCAGTTCTTC	CASRTTTGTSLDNEQFF
NA	TRBD1	TRBV2	TRBJ2-3	TGTGCCAGCAGTGGCCCACAGGGGCCAGATACGCAGTATTTT	CASSGPQGPDTQYF
NA	NA	TRBV9	TRBJ1-3	TGTGCCAGCAGCGTAGAAGAGTCGTCCTCTGGAAACACCATATATTTT	CASSVEESSSGNTIYF
NA	NA	TRBV11-2	TRBJ1-5	TGTGCCAGCAGCTTAGGCGGGGATCAGCCCCAGCATTTT	CASSLGGDQPQHF
NA	TRBD1	TRBV6-5	TRBJ2-5	TGTGCCCTTCGATTGGGACAGCAAGAGACCCAGTACTTC	CALRLGQQETQYF
NA	TRBD2	TRBV7-2	TRBJ2-3	TGTGCCAGCAGCCAGGGGTATCGAGCGGGGGGCACAGATACGCAGTATTTT	CASSQGYRAGGTDTQYF
NA	NA	TRBV10-3	TRBJ1-6	TGTGCCATCAGTGAAGGATTGGGGAATCTTGATTCACCCCTCCACTTT	CAISEGLGNLDSPLHF
NA	NA	TRBV4-1	TRBJ2-2	TGCGCCAGCAGCCAAGATCTAACAGGGTGGCCCGGGGAGCTGTTTTTT	CASSQDLTGWPGELFF
NA	NA	TRBV6-2/TRBV6-3	TRBJ1-1	TGTGCCAGCAGCCGTGGTTTAGAGAACACTGAAGCTTTCTTT	CASSRGLENTEAFF
few	NA	TRBV7-2	TRBJ2-7	TGTGCCAGCAGCTTAGAAGTAGCCCTCGCCTACGAGCAGTACTTC	CASSLEVALAYEQYF